This TCR beta chain was retrieved from a study of shared clonotypes between healthy human individuals. TCRdb's table, derived via immunoSEQ multiplex PCR, lists solely in-frame clones and lacks some. The sample has millions of clones; just under 95% are singletons. Germline assignment: CDR1 MNHNS and CDR2 SASEGT. The CDR3 extends over 13 amino acids. V was cut by 6 bases and J by 1 base, with 8 bases left in between. Naive-designated CD8 cells lacked CD45RO, were positively enriched for CCR7, and omitted terminally differentiated effector memory CD45RA+ cells. V gene TRBV6-1 combines with J gene TRBJ2-3; D not certain. The sequenced sample consisted of naive CD8+ T cells sorted from blood. This TCR was sampled from a man between 18 and 35 years old in good health. CDR3 sequence reads: CASREPGTDTQYF. CDR3 sequence (DNA): TGTGCCAGCAGGGAGCCGGGCACAGATACGCAGTATTTT.